This T cell receptor (beta chain) comes out of a study of beta chain features in type 1 diabetes. Study-wide results and caveats: Researchers could not determine here whether HLA type influences TCRB rearrangement.

A note on this clone: Its target is not known.

CD4+ naive, central memory, regulatory and stem cell-like memory cells were sorted via CD45RO/CCR7/CD25/CD127/CD95/CD27. The CDR3 spans 15 residues. The V segment lost 3 bases and the J segment 3 bases; nucleotides outside the gene matches: 0. Germline CDR1 reads SGHDN; CDR2 reads FVKESK. Isolated RNA was reverse transcribed in full, so expressed TCRB transcripts were sequenced. Here immunoSEQ multiplex PCR was the method, and the copy in TCRdb shows in-frame clones only, minus some. The data hold more than 150,000 clones, with 7.5% to 9.5% observed a single time. The chain combines TRBV14 with TRBJ2-1, with 12 bases matching TRBD2. This clonotype was sampled from a woman between 18 and 30 years old in good health. What was sequenced was central memory CD4+ T cells from blood. The CDR3 bases are TGTGCCAGCAGCCAGACTAGCGGGAGCTACAATGAGCAGTTCTTC. Its translation: CASSQTSGSYNEQFF.